The clone carrying this T cell receptor beta chain was counted only a few times. No antigen is known for it. Researchers reported sorting CD4+ naive, central memory, regulatory and stem cell-like memory cells via CD45RO/CCR7/CD25/CD127/CD95/CD27. All of the isolated RNA was reverse transcribed, so expressed TCRB transcripts were sequenced. Only in-frame clones appear in the TCRdb table, and some are missing; sequencing was by immunoSEQ multiplex PCR. The sample includes around 250,000 clones, around a quarter seen only once; the top ten take 4%. This sample is part of a study of beta chain features in type 1 diabetes. Study conclusions and caveats: The study left unresolved whether HLA type influences TCRB rearrangement. Cells carrying high TCR expression could end up over-represented when cDNA is sequenced.

Sequenced sample: central memory CD4+ T cells from blood. The sequence was collected from a man between 25 and 39 years old in good health.

CDR3 nucleotides: TGTGCCAGCAGCTCCGACACTAGCGGGGTTCGCGAGACCCAGTACTTC. As protein: CASSSDTSGVRETQYF. This chain connects TRBV7-2 to TRBJ2-5; TRBD2 agrees at 10 bases. This CDR3 comprises 16 residues. The ends lost 4 bases at V and 5 bases at J; junction bases unmatched: 10. Germline CDR1 reads SGHTA; CDR2 reads FQGNSA.